Below, one TCR beta chain is given with its context. The data were taken from a study of T cells expressing NK-cell markers. Germline V gene data show CDR1 as SGHKS and CDR2 as YYEKEE (reference sequence). CDR3 size: 17 residues. TCRdb re-called the 5' RACE reads and gives one entry per CDR3 protein, without DNA. The listing records roughly 170,000 distinct CDR3 sequences. The chain uses TRBV5-5 and TRBJ2-3; TCRdb returns TRBD2, unconfirmable since there is no DNA. Specimen: blood T cells: a sorted CD56 or NKG2C T cell subset, CD4+ or CD8+ T cells, or bulk PBMC T cells (not recorded which). The sequence derives from a woman aged 18 to 75 in good health. The CDR3 protein is CASSLGRGLAGGDTQYF.